The following is a T cell receptor beta chain sequence with its context. Its antigen remains unknown. This record belongs to a study of cytomegalovirus exposure and HLA in healthy donors. Sampled while nominally healthy, donors likely had unrecorded immune exposures. Unmatched junction bases numbered 13, after V lost 4 bases and J lost 11 bases. CDR3 length equals 16 residues. Germline CDR1 and CDR2: MDHEN and SYDVKM. PCR amplification relied on 60 Vbeta primers (plus 13 Jbeta primers). TCRdb keeps only in-frame clones here, not all; method: immunoSEQ multiplex PCR. The repertoire holds about 35,000 clones, with around 76% as singletons. Findings and caveats of the study: Immune exposure was documented only through CMV serostatus. Most TCR beta V segments were productive about 90% or about 30% of the time in an earlier analysis.

The rearrangement joins TRBV28 to TRBJ2-1, with 11 bases lining up with TRBD2. Sample: PBMCs. This sequence originates from a woman under 40 in good health and CMV-seropositive. In DNA form, the CDR3 reads TGTGCCAGCAGTTCATCCACTAGCGGGGGAGCGGGGAAGCAGTTCTTC. It translates to CASSSSTSGGAGKQFF.